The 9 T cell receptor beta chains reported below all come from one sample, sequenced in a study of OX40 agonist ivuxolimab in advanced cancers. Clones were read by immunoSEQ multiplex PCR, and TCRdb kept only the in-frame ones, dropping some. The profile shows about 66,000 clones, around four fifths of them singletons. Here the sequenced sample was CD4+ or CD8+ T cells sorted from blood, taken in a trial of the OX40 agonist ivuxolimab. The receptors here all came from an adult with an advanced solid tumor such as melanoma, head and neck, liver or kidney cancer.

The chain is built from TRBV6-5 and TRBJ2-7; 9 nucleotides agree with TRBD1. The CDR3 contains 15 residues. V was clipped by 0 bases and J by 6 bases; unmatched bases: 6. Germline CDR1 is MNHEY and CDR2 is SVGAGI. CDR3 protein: CASSYSNRGLVEQYF. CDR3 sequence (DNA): TGTGCCAGCAGTTACTCGAACAGGGGGCTTGTCGAGCAGTACTTC.

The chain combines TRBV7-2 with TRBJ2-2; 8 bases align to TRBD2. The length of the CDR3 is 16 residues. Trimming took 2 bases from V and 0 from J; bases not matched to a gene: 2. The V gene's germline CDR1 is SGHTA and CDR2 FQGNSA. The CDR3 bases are TGTGCCAGCAGCTTACGACTAGCGACGAACACCGGGGAGCTGTTTTTT. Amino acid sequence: CASSLRLATNTGELFF.

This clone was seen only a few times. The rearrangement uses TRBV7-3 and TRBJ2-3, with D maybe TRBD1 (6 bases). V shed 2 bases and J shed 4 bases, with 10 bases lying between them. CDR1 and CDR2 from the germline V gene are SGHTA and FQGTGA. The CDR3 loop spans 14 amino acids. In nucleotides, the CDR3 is TGTGCCAGCAGCTTAGAACAGGGCGCAGATACGCAGTATTTT. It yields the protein CASSLEQGADTQYF.

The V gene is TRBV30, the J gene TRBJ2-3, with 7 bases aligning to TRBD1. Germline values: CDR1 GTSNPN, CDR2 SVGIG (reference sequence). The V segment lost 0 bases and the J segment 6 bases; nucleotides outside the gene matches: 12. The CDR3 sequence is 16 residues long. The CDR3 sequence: CAWSVLTGPDADTQYF. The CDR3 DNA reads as TGTGCCTGGAGTGTGTTGACAGGGCCCGATGCGGATACGCAGTATTTT.

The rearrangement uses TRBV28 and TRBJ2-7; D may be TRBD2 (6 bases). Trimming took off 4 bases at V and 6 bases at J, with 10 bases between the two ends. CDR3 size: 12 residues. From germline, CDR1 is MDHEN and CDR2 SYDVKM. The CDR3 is CASSWGESEQYF. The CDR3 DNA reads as TGTGCCAGCAGTTGGGGGGAGAGCGAGCAGTACTTC.

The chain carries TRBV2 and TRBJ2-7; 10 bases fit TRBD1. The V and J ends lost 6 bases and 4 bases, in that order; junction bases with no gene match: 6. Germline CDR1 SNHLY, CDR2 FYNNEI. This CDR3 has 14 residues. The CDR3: CASSPGQGSYEQYF. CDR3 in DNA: TGTGCCAGCAGCCCGGGACAGGGGTCGTACGAGCAGTACTTC. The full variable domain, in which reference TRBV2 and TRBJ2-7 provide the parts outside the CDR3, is EPEVTQTPSHQVTQMGQEVILRCVPISNHLYFYWYRQILGQKVEFLVSFYNNEISEKSEIFDDQFSVERPDGSNFTLKIRSTKLEDSAMYFCASSPGQGSYEQYFGPGTRLTVT.

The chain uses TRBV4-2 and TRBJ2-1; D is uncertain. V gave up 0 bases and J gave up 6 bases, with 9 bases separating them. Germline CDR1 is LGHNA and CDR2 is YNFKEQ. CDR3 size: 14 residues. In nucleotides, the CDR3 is TGTGCCAGCAGCCAAGATTGGGCGACCAATGAGCAGTTCTTC. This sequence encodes CASSQDWATNEQFF.

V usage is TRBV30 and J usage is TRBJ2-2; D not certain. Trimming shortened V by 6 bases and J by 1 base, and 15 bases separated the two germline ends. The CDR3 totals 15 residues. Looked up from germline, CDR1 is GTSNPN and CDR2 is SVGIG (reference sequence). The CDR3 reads CACPPSQVNTGELFF. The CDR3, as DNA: TGTGCCTGCCCCCCGTCGCAGGTGAACACCGGGGAGCTGTTTTTT.

Here the CDR3 DNA reads TGCGCCAGCAGCCAAGGACAGGCGAACACTGAAGCTTTCTTT. This codes for CASSQGQANTEAFF. V usage is TRBV5-1 and J usage is TRBJ1-1; 7 bases line up with TRBD1. The CDR3 extends over 14 amino acids. CDR1 is SGHRS, CDR2 YFSETQ, per germline. The ends lost 4 bases at V and 1 base at J; junction bases unmatched: 4. Using reference TRBV5-1 and TRBJ1-1 for the parts outside the CDR3, the full variable domain is KAGVTQTPRYLIKTRGQQVTLSCSPISGHRSVSWYQQTPGQGLQFLFEYFSETQRNKGNFPGRFSGRQFSNSRSEMNVSTLELGDSALYLCASSQGQANTEAFFGQGTRLTVV.